This T cell receptor (beta chain) was sequenced for a study of Graves' ophthalmopathy and Graves' hyperthyroidism. This CDR3 comprises 15 residues. V lost 2 bases to trimming and J lost 2 bases, with 9 bases between them. From germline, CDR1 is KGHSH and CDR2 LQKENI. Study outcomes and limitations: Blood was where most expanded thyroid clonotypes above 0.001 frequency also turned up.

Researchers took RNA transcripts and amplified TCR beta CDR3 regions from them. Investigators did first-round RT-PCR with HTBI primers, then second-round multiplex PCR. TCRdb reprocessed the multiplex PCR reads via MiXCR and lists one record per CDR3 protein. The profile shows about 1.1 million distinct CDR3 sequences, roughly two fifths of them singletons. There are a few counts of this clonotype. As yet, its antigen is unknown. The clonotype comes from an adult man with Graves' hyperthyroidism. The genes are TRBV18 and TRBJ1-4, with no clear D. Sequencing was carried out using peripheral blood or thyroid tissue (not recorded which). The CDR3 protein is CASSPSAATNEKLFF. Written as DNA, the CDR3 is TGTGCCAGCTCACCATCGGCAGCCACTAATGAAAAACTGTTTTTT.